Reported below is one T cell receptor beta chain. Its antigen has not been determined. Base-call qualities are not available, and no considerably larger clone is one nucleotide away. Relative to germline, V is missing 2 bases and J is missing 9 bases, with 6 bases of the junction outside any gene match. The germline V gene supplies CDR1 SGHRS and CDR2 YFSETQ. There are 13 amino acids in the CDR3, from cysteine to phenylalanine inclusive. The CDR3 DNA has 39 bases and is translated from base 1. The data belong to a study of T-cell reconstitution after alpha-beta-depleted transplantation in children (dated by TCRdb to the mid-2010s). Regarding the complete study: Using TCR repertoire profiling, the study quantitatively followed how T-cell immune reconstitution unfolded in children after TCRalphabeta/CD19-depleted allogeneic hematopoietic cell transplantation.

The library came from PCR. The listed sequencing device is Illumina HiSeq 2500. To normalize quantification of the TCRbeta repertoire, the TCR libraries were built with molecular barcoding that relied on unique molecular identifiers. TCRdb reprocessed the public reads (quality trimming at Q25 with fastp, clone calling with MiXCR) and kept in-frame beta chains. Entries are consolidated by CDR3 protein sequence, retaining the most common genes and DNA. This sample holds about 360,000 distinct CDR3 sequences; 10% to 15% were observed only once. The ten top clones hold around 4.1% of the sample. The sample here was PBMCs, taken from the stem cell graft. The chain employs TRBV5-1 and TRBJ1-2, with 8 middle bases fitting TRBD1. The clonotype comes from a human donor who donated a stem cell graft to a child with Fanconi anemia. The sequence in DNA is TGCGCCAGCAGCTTAGGACAGGGAATGAGCTACACCTTC. This sequence encodes CASSLGQGMSYTF.